The following is a T cell receptor beta chain sequence with its context. Here immunoSEQ multiplex PCR was the method, and the copy in TCRdb shows in-frame clones only, minus some. The sample consists of approximately 90,000 clones, more than 75% of them appearing once. CDR3 length equals 14 residues. CDR1 SGHTS and CDR2 YDEGEE come from the germline V gene. Trimming removed 0 bases at V and 5 bases at J, with 11 bases between. This entry belongs to a study of control samples from healthy donors and cancer patients. The sequence was collected from a woman aged 35 to 49 in good health. Sequenced sample: blood. This chain links TRBV5-8 with TRBJ1-2; possibly TRBD1 for D (5 bases). The CDR3 DNA follows: TGTGCCAGCAGCTTGGAAGGGACCGATTATGGCTACACCTTC. This gives the protein CASSLEGTDYGYTF.